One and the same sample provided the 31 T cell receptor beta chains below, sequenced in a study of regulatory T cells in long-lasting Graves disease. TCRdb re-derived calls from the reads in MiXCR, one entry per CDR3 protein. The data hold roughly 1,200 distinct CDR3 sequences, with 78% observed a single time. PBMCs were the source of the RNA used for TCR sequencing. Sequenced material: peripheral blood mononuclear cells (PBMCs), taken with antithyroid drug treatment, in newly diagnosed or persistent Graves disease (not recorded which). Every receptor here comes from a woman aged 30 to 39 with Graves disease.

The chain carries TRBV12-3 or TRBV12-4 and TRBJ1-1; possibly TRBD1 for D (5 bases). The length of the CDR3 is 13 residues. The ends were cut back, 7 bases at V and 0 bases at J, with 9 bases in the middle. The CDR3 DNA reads TGTGCCAGCAACCGACAGCTGAACACTGAAGCTTTCTTT. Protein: CASNRQLNTEAFF.

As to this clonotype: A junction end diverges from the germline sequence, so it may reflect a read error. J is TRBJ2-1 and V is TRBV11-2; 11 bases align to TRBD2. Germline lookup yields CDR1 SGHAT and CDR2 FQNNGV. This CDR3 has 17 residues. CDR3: CASSLDPSGGQYNEQFF. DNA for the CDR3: TGTGCCAGCAGTTTAGATCCTAGCGGGGGGCAATACAATGAGCAGTTCTTC.

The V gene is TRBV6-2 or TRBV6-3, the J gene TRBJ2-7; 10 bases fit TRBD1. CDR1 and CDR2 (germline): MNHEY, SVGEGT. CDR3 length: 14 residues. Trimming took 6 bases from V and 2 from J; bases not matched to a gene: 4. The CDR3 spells CASRGTGATYEQYF. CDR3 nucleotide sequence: TGTGCCAGCAGGGGGACAGGGGCAACCTACGAGCAGTACTTC.

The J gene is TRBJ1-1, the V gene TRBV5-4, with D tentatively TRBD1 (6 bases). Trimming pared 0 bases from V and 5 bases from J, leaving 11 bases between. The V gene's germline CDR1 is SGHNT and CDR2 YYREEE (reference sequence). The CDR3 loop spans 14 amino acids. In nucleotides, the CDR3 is TGTGCCAGCAGCTTGGATCGGGGGCTGACTGAAGCTTTCTTT. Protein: CASSLDRGLTEAFF.

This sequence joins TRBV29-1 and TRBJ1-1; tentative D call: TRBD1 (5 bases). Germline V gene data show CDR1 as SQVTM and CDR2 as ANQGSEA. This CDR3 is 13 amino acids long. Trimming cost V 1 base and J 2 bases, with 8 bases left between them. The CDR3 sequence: CSVEGQPNTEAFF. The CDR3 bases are TGCAGCGTTGAAGGACAGCCAAACACTGAAGCTTTCTTT.

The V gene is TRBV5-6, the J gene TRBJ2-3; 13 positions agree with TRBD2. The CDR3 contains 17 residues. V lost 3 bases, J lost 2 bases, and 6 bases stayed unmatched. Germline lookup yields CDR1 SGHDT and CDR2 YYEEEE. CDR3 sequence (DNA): TGTGCCAGCAGCTCACCGGGACTAGCGGGATACACAGATACGCAGTATTTT. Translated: CASSSPGLAGYTDTQYF.

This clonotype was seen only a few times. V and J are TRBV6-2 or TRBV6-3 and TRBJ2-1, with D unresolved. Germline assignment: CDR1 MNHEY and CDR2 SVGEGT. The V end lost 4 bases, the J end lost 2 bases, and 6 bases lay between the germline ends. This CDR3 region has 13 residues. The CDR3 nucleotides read TGTGCCAGCAGTTCCGGTCCCTACAATGAGCAGTTCTTC. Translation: CASSSGPYNEQFF.

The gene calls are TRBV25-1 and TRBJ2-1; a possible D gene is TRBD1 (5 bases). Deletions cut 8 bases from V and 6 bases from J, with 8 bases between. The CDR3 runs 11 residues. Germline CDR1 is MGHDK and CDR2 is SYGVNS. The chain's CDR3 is CASGQGNEQFF. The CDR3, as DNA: TGTGCCAGCGGGCAGGGCAATGAGCAGTTCTTC.

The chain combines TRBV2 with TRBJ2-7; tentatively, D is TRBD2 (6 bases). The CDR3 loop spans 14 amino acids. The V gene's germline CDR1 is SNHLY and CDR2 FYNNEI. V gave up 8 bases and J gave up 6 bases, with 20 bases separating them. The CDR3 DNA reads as TGTGCCAGCTCTCAACCGGGGGATAACTCCGAGCAGTACTTC. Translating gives CASSQPGDNSEQYF.

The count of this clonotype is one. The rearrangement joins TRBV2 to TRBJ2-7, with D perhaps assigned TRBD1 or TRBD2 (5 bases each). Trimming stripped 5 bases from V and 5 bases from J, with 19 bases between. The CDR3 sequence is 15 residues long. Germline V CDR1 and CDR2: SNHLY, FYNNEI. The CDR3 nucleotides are TGTGCCAGCAGTCCCCAGACCGGGGCAGGGAACGAGCAGTACTTC. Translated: CASSPQTGAGNEQYF.

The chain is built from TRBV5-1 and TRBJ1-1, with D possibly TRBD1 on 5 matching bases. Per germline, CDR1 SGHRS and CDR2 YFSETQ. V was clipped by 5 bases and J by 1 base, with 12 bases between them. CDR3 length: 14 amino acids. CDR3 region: CASSSRQPNTEAFF. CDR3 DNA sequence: TGCGCCAGCAGTTCTAGACAGCCGAACACTGAAGCTTTCTTT.

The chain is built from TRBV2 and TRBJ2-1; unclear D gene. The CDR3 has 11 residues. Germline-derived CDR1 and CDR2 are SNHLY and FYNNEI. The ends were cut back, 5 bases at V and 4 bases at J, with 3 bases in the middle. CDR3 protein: CASSLYNEQFF. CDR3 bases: TGTGCCAGCAGTTTGTACAATGAGCAGTTCTTC. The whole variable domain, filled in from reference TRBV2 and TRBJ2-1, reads EPEVTQTPSHQVTQMGQEVILRCVPISNHLYFYWYRQILGQKVEFLVSFYNNEISEKSEIFDDQFSVERPDGSNFTLKIRSTKLEDSAMYFCASSLYNEQFFGPGTRLTVL.

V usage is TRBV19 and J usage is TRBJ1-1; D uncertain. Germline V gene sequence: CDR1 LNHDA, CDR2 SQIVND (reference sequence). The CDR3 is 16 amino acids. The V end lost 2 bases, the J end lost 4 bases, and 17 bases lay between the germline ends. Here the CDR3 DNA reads TGTGCCAGTAGTATAAGGGCCGGCAGCCGGATCACTGAAGCTTTCTTT. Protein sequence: CASSIRAGSRITEAFF.

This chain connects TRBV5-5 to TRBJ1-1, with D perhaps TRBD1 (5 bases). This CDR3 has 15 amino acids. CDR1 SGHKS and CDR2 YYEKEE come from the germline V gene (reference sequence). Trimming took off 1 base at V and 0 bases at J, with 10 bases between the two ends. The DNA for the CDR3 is TGTGCCAGCAGCTTGAGTCAGGGAGTGAACACTGAAGCTTTCTTT. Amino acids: CASSLSQGVNTEAFF.

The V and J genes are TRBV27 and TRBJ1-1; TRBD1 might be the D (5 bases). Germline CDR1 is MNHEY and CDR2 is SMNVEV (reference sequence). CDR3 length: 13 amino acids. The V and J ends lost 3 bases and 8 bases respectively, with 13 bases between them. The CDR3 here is CASSFGGGEEAFF. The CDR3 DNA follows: TGTGCCAGCAGTTTCGGTGGGGGAGAGGAAGCTTTCTTT.

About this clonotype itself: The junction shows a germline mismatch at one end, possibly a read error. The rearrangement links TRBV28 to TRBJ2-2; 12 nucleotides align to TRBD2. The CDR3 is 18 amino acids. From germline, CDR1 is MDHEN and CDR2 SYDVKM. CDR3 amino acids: CASSLILAGGMNTGELFF. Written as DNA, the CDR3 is TGTGCCAGTAGTTTGATTCTAGCGGGAGGGATGAACACCGGGGAGCTGTTTTTT.

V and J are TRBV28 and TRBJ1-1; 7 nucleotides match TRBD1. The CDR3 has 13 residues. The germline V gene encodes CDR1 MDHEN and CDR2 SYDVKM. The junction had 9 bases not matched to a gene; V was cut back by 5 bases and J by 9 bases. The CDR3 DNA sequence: TGTGCCAGCAGTCTGGCCGGGACAGTTCAAGCTTTCTTT. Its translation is CASSLAGTVQAFF.

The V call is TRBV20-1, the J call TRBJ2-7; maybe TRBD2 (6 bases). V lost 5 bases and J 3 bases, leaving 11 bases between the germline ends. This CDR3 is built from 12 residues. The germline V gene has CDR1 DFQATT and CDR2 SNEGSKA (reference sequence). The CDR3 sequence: CSAVPGSYEQYF. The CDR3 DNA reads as TGCAGTGCTGTACCCGGGAGCTACGAGCAGTACTTC.

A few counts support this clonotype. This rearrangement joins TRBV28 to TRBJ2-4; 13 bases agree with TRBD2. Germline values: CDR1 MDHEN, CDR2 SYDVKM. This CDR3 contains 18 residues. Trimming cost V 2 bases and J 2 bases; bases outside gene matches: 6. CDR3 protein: CASSLRTSGSITKNIQYF. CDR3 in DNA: TGTGCCAGCAGTTTAAGGACTAGCGGGAGTATAACCAAAAACATTCAGTACTTC.

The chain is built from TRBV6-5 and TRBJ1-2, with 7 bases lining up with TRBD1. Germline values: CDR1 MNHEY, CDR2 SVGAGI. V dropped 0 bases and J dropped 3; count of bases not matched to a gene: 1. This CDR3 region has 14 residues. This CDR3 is CASSYSTGYYGYTF. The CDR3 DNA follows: TGTGCCAGCAGTTACTCGACAGGGTACTATGGCTACACCTTC.

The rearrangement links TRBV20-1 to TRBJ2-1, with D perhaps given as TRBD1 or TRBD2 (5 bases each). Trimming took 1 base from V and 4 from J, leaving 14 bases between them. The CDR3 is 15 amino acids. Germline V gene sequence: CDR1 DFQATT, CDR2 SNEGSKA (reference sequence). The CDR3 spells CSARGDPGLYNEQFF. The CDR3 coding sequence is TGCAGTGCTAGAGGGGACCCGGGCCTATACAATGAGCAGTTCTTC.

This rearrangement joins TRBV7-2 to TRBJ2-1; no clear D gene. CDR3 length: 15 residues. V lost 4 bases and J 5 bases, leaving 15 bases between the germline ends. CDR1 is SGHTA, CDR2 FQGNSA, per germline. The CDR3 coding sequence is TGTGCCAGCAGCTACGGGCCCCGTGTCCACAATGAGCAGTTCTTC. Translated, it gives CASSYGPRVHNEQFF. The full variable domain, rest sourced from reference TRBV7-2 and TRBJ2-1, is GAGVSQSPSNKVTEKGKDVELRCDPISGHTALYWYRQSLGQGLEFLIYFQGNSAPDKSGLPSDRFSAERTGGSVSTLTIQRTQQEDSAVYLCASSYGPRVHNEQFFGPGTRLTVL.

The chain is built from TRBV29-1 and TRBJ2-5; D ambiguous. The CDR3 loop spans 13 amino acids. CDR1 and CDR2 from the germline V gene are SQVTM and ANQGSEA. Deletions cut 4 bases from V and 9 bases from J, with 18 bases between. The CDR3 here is CSVVYTLWDPQYF. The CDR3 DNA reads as TGCAGCGTTGTCTACACCCTTTGGGATCCCCAGTACTTC.

CDR3 amino acids: CASSYSSLTVSYEQYF. CDR3 bases: TGTGCCAGCAGTTACTCCTCCCTGACAGTCTCCTACGAGCAGTACTTC. This chain uses TRBV6-5 with TRBJ2-7, with D perhaps TRBD1 (5 bases). CDR3 length: 16 residues. Germline loops: CDR1 MNHEY, CDR2 SVGAGI. Trimming left V 0 bases short and J 0 bases short, with 12 bases between.

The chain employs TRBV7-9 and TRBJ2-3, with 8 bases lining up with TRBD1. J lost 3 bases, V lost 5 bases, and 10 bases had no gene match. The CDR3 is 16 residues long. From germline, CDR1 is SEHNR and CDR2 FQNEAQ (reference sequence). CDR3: CASSAPRTGKTDTQYF. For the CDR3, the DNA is TGTGCCAGCAGCGCCCCCCGGACAGGGAAAACAGATACGCAGTATTTT.

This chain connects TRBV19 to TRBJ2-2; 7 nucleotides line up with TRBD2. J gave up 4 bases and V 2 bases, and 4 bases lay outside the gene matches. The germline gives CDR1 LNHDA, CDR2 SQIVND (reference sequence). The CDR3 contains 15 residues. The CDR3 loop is CASSIIAGATGELFF. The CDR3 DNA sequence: TGTGCCAGTAGTATAATCGCGGGAGCCACCGGGGAGCTGTTTTTT.

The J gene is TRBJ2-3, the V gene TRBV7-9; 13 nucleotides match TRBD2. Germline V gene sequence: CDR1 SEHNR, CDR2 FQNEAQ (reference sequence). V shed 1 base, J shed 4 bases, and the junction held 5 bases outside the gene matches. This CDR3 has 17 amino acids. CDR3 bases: TGTGCCAGCAGCTTAGGACTAGCGGGAGGTGGTGCAGATACGCAGTATTTT. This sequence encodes CASSLGLAGGGADTQYF.

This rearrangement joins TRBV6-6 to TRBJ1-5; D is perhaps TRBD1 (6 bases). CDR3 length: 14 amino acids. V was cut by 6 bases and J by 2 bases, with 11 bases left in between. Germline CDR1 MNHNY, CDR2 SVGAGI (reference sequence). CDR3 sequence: CASRPGQGNQPQHF. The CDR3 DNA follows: TGTGCCAGCAGACCGGGACAAGGCAATCAGCCCCAGCATTTT.

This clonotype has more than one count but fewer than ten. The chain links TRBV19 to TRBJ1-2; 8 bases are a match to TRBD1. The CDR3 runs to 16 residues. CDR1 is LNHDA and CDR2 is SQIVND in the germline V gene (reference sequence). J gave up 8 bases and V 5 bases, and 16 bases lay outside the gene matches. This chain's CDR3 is CASSLPYRDRTLGYTF. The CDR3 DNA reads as TGTGCCAGTAGTCTTCCCTATCGGGACAGGACACTGGGCTACACCTTC.

CDR3: CASSTERLAGGEQFF. CDR3 bases: TGTGCCAGCAGCACCGAGAGACTAGCGGGAGGCGAGCAGTTCTTC. This chain uses TRBV11-2 with TRBJ2-1; 13 bases fit TRBD2. Trimming removed 5 bases from V and 10 bases from J; junction bases left unmatched: 8. Germline V lookup: CDR1 SGHAT, CDR2 FQNNGV. The CDR3 spans 15 residues.

CDR3 nucleotides: TGCAGCGTTGAAGATCGAGGGAGCGGTGATACGCAGTATTTT. Its translation: CSVEDRGSGDTQYF. The chain has TRBV29-1 and TRBJ2-3; tentatively, D is TRBD2 (5 bases). The V gene's germline CDR1 is SQVTM and CDR2 ANQGSEA. The germline V and J ends were trimmed by 0 bases and 6 bases, with 13 bases remaining between them. The CDR3 totals 14 residues.